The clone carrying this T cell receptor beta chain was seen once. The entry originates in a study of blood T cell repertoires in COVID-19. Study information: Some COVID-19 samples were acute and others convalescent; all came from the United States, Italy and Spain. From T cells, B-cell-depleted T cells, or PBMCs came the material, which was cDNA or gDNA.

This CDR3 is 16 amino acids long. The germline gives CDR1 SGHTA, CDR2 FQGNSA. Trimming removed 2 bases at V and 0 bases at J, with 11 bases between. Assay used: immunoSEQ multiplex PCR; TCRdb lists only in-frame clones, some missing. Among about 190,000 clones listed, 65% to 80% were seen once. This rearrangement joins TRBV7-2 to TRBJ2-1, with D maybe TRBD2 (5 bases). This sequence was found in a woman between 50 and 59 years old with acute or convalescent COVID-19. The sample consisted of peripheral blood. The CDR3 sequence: CASSLIAGSSYNEQFF. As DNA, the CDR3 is TGTGCCAGCAGCTTAATTGCGGGTAGCTCCTACAATGAGCAGTTCTTC.